This TCR beta chain comes out of a study of blood T cell repertoires in COVID-19. Study summary: Samples of COVID-19 (acute and convalescent) were obtained from the United States, Italy and Spain. In each case, the material was cDNA or gDNA derived from T cells, B-cell-depleted T cells, or PBMCs.

Methods used by the authors: Estimation of nucleated cell counts was performed using reference gene primer amplification. Data came from immunoSEQ multiplex PCR; TCRdb stores just in-frame clones and leaves some out. That table is the source of V, J and clone size, and D and trimming were worked out from the DNA. The sample yields around 160,000 clones, 75% to 85% seen once. With V trimmed by 1 base and J by 7 bases, 8 bases remained unmatched. Germline CDR1 is SGHVS and CDR2 is FNYEAQ. This CDR3 region has 16 residues. The gene calls are TRBV7-6 and TRBJ2-2; the match to TRBD1 covers 8 bases. The source material was peripheral blood. The origin of this receptor is a human donor with acute or convalescent COVID-19. The donor label of this sample is uncertain. CDR3 amino acids: CASSLGQGTVYGELFF. The CDR3 DNA reads TGTGCCAGCAGCTTAGGACAGGGGACCGTATACGGGGAGCTGTTTTTT. The full variable domain, in which reference TRBV7-6 and TRBJ2-2 provide the parts outside the CDR3, is GAGVSQSPRYKVTKRGQDVALRCDPISGHVSLYWYRQALGQGPEFLTYFNYEAQQDKSGLPNDRFSAERPEGSISTLTIQRTEQRDSAMYRCASSLGQGTVYGELFFGEGSRLTVL.